The 3 T cell receptor beta chains given below trace back to one sample, sequenced in a study of graft-versus-host responses after intestinal transplantation. Repertoires were generated with immunoSEQ multiplex PCR, while TCRdb's copy carries only in-frame clones and drops some. The repertoire holds fewer than 60,000 clones, with roughly 80% as singletons. No cognate antigen is known for these TCRs. The input for sequencing was unstimulated CD4+ T cells sorted from spleen or lymph node cells, taken before transplant. These receptors originate from a human donor who was the organ donor for an intestinal transplant.

This clone has just one count. V and J are TRBV7-2 and TRBJ2-5; 8 bases fit TRBD2. The J segment lost 2 bases and the V segment lost 5 bases, leaving 1 base of the junction unmatched. CDR1 is SGHTA and CDR2 is FQGNSA in the germline V gene. The CDR3 has 13 amino acids. DNA of the CDR3: TGTGCCAGCAGCCGCGGGGGGCAAGAGACCCAGTACTTC. Its protein product is CASSRGGQETQYF.

The CDR3 is CAWSVLLGTLSSGNTIYF. Here the CDR3 DNA reads TGTGCCTGGAGTGTTTTGCTAGGGACGCTGAGCTCTGGAAACACCATATATTTT. This rearrangement joins TRBV30 to TRBJ1-3; D is perhaps TRBD1 (5 bases). Trimming took off 0 bases at V and 0 bases at J, with 18 bases between the two ends. The CDR3 has 18 amino acids. Germline CDR1 GTSNPN, CDR2 SVGIG (reference sequence).

This clone was counted a single time. The V and J genes are TRBV6-1 and TRBJ2-6, with D hard to call. The V gene's germline CDR1 is MNHNS and CDR2 SASEGT. The CDR3 has 13 residues. V was shortened by 6 bases and J by 3 bases, with 6 bases between the two germline ends. The DNA for the CDR3 is TGTGCCAGCAGGCGAATTGGGGCCAACGTCCTGACTTTC. Translating gives CASRRIGANVLTF.